One and the same sample provided the 18 T cell receptor beta chains below, sequenced in a study of blood T cell repertoires in COVID-19. The method was immunoSEQ multiplex PCR; TCRdb's version includes in-frame clones alone and lacks a portion of them. The data show some 62,000 clones, approximately 81% seen once. The specimen was PBMCs or T cells enriched from blood (not recorded which). These receptors originate from a woman aged 40 to 49 with acute COVID-19.

This clone was counted only a few times. This chain connects TRBV6-5 to TRBJ2-1; D may be TRBD2 (6 bases). The CDR3 is made up of 14 amino acids. Germline V gives CDR1 MNHEY, CDR2 SVGAGI. The V gene lost 6 bases and the J gene lost 3 bases, with 12 bases spanning the gap. The CDR3 coding sequence is TGTGCCAGCAGACGGGGGTCCGACTACAATGAGCAGTTCTTC. It encodes CASRRGSDYNEQFF.

The V and J genes are TRBV5-4 and TRBJ2-2, with D perhaps matching TRBD2 (6 bases). The CDR3 totals 14 residues. Deletions cut 6 bases from V and 0 bases from J, with 9 bases between. Germline lookup yields CDR1 SGHNT and CDR2 YYREEE (reference sequence). CDR3 amino acids: CASTGGTNTGELFF. Here the CDR3 DNA reads TGTGCCAGCACCGGGGGTACGAACACCGGGGAGCTGTTTTTT.

The gene calls are TRBV9 and TRBJ2-1; 9 bases fit TRBD2. CDR1 is SGDLS and CDR2 is YYNGEE in the germline V gene. V trimming: 0 bases; J trimming: 2 bases; junction bases outside the gene matches: 0. The CDR3 consists of 15 residues. CDR3 coding DNA: TGTGCCAGCAGCGTAGGACTAGCGGCCTACAATGAGCAGTTCTTC. It translates to CASSVGLAAYNEQFF.

The V call is TRBV5-1, the J call TRBJ2-3, with D unclear. Between the trimmed V and J ends, which lost 4 bases and 2 bases, there was a span of 8 bases. The length of the CDR3 is 13 residues. The V gene's germline CDR1 is SGHRS and CDR2 YFSETQ. The CDR3 here is CASSPLSTDTQYF. The DNA for the CDR3 is TGCGCCAGCAGCCCACTATCCACAGATACGCAGTATTTT.

V and J are TRBV18 and TRBJ2-5; D call uncertain. V was shortened by 2 bases and J by 5 bases, with 6 bases between the two germline ends. Germline assignment: CDR1 KGHSH and CDR2 LQKENI. CDR3 length: 12 residues. In nucleotides, the CDR3 is TGTGCCAGCTCACCAGTTTCTGAGACCCAGTACTTC. Translated, it gives CASSPVSETQYF. Full variable domain (outside the CDR3, taken from reference TRBV18 and TRBJ2-5): NAGVMQNPRHLVRRRGQEARLRCSPMKGHSHVYWYRQLPEEGLKFMVYLQKENIIDESGMPKERFSAEFPKEGPSILRIQQVVRGDSAAYFCASSPVSETQYFGPGTRLLVL.

This rearrangement joins TRBV18 to TRBJ1-5, with TRBD1 identical over 7 bases. CDR3 length: 16 amino acids. The J segment lost 2 bases and the V segment lost 5 bases, leaving 9 bases of the junction unmatched. CDR1 and CDR2 (germline): KGHSH, LQKENI. CDR3 DNA: TGTGCCAGCTCATCGACAGGGCTGGGAGGCAATCAGCCCCAGCATTTT. It yields the protein CASSSTGLGGNQPQHF.

The chain couples TRBV12-3 or TRBV12-4 to TRBJ1-2; possible D gene TRBD1, 5 bases. The CDR3 is 13 amino acids. V gave up 3 bases and J gave up 6 bases, with 11 bases separating them. The CDR3 DNA sequence: TGTGCCAGCAGTTTCAAGGGGCTCGATGGCTACACCTTC. Protein: CASSFKGLDGYTF.

The rearrangement joins TRBV28 to TRBJ2-1, with D maybe TRBD2 (6 bases). Germline V CDR1 and CDR2: MDHEN, SYDVKM. V dropped 3 bases and J dropped 0 bases, with 9 bases sitting between them. There are 15 residues in the CDR3. The CDR3 DNA reads TGTGCCAGCAGTTTCGCGGGGAGCTCCTACAATGAGCAGTTCTTC. Amino acids: CASSFAGSSYNEQFF.

The chain uses TRBV19 and TRBJ1-4; unclear D gene. V gave up 7 bases and J gave up 6 bases, with 9 bases separating them. The CDR3 runs 12 residues. Looked up from germline, CDR1 is LNHDA and CDR2 is SQIVND (reference sequence). The CDR3 nucleotides are TGTGCCAGTATAGGAGACGATGAAAAACTGTTTTTT. Protein product: CASIGDDEKLFF.

The V gene is TRBV5-1, the J gene TRBJ2-7; maybe TRBD1 (6 bases). There are 14 residues in the CDR3. Trimming shortened V by 2 bases and J by 4 bases, and 13 bases separated the two germline ends. Germline V lookup: CDR1 SGHRS, CDR2 YFSETQ. The CDR3 nucleotides read TGCGCCAGCAGCTTAGAGGGCAGGGGTTACGAGCAGTACTTC. It codes for CASSLEGRGYEQYF.

This clone is large within its sample. The chain links TRBV27 to TRBJ2-3; 7 nucleotides match TRBD2. The germline CDR1 and CDR2 sequences are MNHEY and SMNVEV (reference sequence). V was pared by 7 bases and J by 2 bases, with 9 bases of the junction left unmatched. The CDR3 spans 15 residues. Here the CDR3 reads CASNPLAAFTDTQYF. For the CDR3, the DNA is TGTGCCAGCAATCCTCTAGCGGCGTTCACAGATACGCAGTATTTT.

Only a few counts were recorded for this clone. This chain uses TRBV11-1 with TRBJ1-2, with D perhaps matching TRBD1 (6 bases). This CDR3 is built from 12 residues. The V gene lost 3 bases and the J gene lost 6 bases, with 8 bases spanning the gap. Germline V gene data show CDR1 as SGHAT and CDR2 as FQDESV (reference sequence). CDR3 sequence reads: CASSFDRNGYTF. Here the CDR3 DNA reads TGTGCCAGCAGCTTCGACAGGAATGGCTACACCTTC.

The V call is TRBV7-9, the J call TRBJ2-7, with a possible D match to TRBD2 (5 bases). The germline V gene has CDR1 SEHNR and CDR2 FQNEAQ (reference sequence). Trimming pared 1 base from V and 0 bases from J, leaving 13 bases between. The CDR3 totals 16 residues. The CDR3 region is CASSLGNGLSSYEQYF. CDR3 nucleotides: TGTGCCAGCAGCTTAGGAAATGGACTGAGCTCCTACGAGCAGTACTTC. Full variable domain (remainder filled in from reference TRBV7-9 and TRBJ2-7): DTGVSQNPRHKITKRGQNVTFRCDPISEHNRLYWYRQTLGQGPEFLTYFQNEAQLEKSRLLSDRFSAERPKGSFSTLEIQRTEQGDSAMYLCASSLGNGLSSYEQYFGPGTRLTVT.

This clone was found once. The chain is built from TRBV10-3 and TRBJ2-2; 7 nucleotides line up with TRBD1. J gave up 4 bases and V 4 bases, and 9 bases lay outside the gene matches. Germline V gives CDR1 ENHRY, CDR2 SYGVKD. This CDR3 has 16 amino acids. CDR3 in DNA: TGTGCCATCAGTGCTCCTGAGGGGGCATCCACCGGGGAGCTGTTTTTT. It specifies CAISAPEGASTGELFF.

The chain has TRBV28 and TRBJ2-3; a possible D gene is TRBD1 (6 bases). The V and J ends lost 6 bases and 0 bases respectively, with 19 bases between them. Germline V gene data show CDR1 as MDHEN and CDR2 as SYDVKM. CDR3 length: 17 residues. The CDR3 DNA is TGTGCCAGCAGGAAAGCCGGGACACACACTAGCACAGATACGCAGTATTTT. Translated, it gives CASRKAGTHTSTDTQYF.

The chain uses TRBV18 and TRBJ2-3, with 10 bases lining up with TRBD2. The ends lost 6 bases at V and 2 bases at J; junction bases unmatched: 8. Germline CDR1 and CDR2: KGHSH and LQKENI. This CDR3 has 16 residues. The CDR3 region is CASSPSGGPSTDTQYF. As DNA, the CDR3 is TGTGCCAGCTCCCCTAGCGGGGGACCCTCCACAGATACGCAGTATTTT. The variable domain in full, completed from reference TRBV18 and TRBJ2-3, reads NAGVMQNPRHLVRRRGQEARLRCSPMKGHSHVYWYRQLPEEGLKFMVYLQKENIIDESGMPKERFSAEFPKEGPSILRIQQVVRGDSAAYFCASSPSGGPSTDTQYFGPGTRLTVL.

The chain links TRBV7-6 to TRBJ2-5, with a possible D match to TRBD2 (6 bases). The ends were cut back, 8 bases at V and 7 bases at J, with 11 bases in the middle. CDR1 and CDR2 (germline): SGHVS, FNYEAQ. The length of the CDR3 is 11 residues. For the CDR3, the DNA is TGTGCCAGCGGACATAGCGGGACCCAGTACTTC. Amino acids: CASGHSGTQYF.

The chain combines TRBV7-2 with TRBJ2-2; 7 positions agree with TRBD1. After removal of 4 bases from V and 2 bases from J, the junction contained 7 bases not matched to a gene. The germline gives CDR1 SGHTA, CDR2 FQGNSA. The CDR3 runs to 16 residues. The CDR3 coding sequence is TGTGCCAGCAGCTCCTGGACAGGACCTAACACCGGGGAGCTGTTTTTT. Amino acid sequence: CASSSWTGPNTGELFF.